This T cell receptor beta chain was documented in a study of early T cells in non-severe SARS-CoV-2 infection (dated by TCRdb to about 2021). The study in broad terms: Because TCR sequencing was done on bulk RNA from unsorted whole blood, the alpha and beta chains could not be paired. Summary of the overall study and its limitations: VDJdb matching was skewed toward anti-spike CD8 responses and likely underestimated virus-specific expansions, missing private and CD4 specificities.

The study was a case-control design nested within a healthcare worker cohort in London, UK, with weekly nasopharyngeal swab PCR tests and blood sampling. Healthcare workers were enrolled in the week of the UK lockdown, from 23 to 31 March 2020, and were followed every week for up to roughly 15 weeks. The library was produced with 5' RACE. Instrument on record: NextSeq 500. In the TCR library protocol, unique molecular identifiers were attached to individual cDNA molecules to correct for PCR bias and sequencing error. Both TCR alpha and beta chains were sequenced, and tight co-correlation was observed between alpha and beta sequence abundances in each sample. In the source study's methods: Decombinator V4 was used to perform V gene, J gene and CDR3 annotation of TCR sequences. Expanded TCRs were defined as changing significantly between any two time points under a Poisson model with p below 0.0001. Abundances of TCRs were expressed as counts per million after normalisation to the total number of TCRs sequenced in each sample. TRAV1-2 paired with TRAJ12, TRAJ20 or TRAJ33 defined MAIT TCRs, while TRAV10 paired with TRAJ18 defined iNKT TCRs. VDJdb, accessed 1 November 2021, was searched for CMV, EBV and SARS-CoV-2 annotated TCRs, excluding TCRs annotated for multiple antigens. TCRdb reran the public reads through fastp at Q25 and MiXCR, keeping productive beta chains. Identical CDR3 protein sequences are pooled into one entry, listed with their most common genes and DNA. These V and J calls rely on TCRdb rather than the paper's analysis. The sample contains around 31,000 distinct CDR3 sequences, roughly 9.7% of them found a single time. Of the sample, roughly 13% falls within the top ten clones.

On this clonotype: Its antigen specificity is not known. No much larger clonotype is one base removed from it; base qualities were not supplied.

CDR1 DFQATT and CDR2 SNEGSKA are derived from the germline V gene (reference sequence). The CDR3 numbers 13 residues from cysteine through phenylalanine. Only CDR3 DNA is held: 39 bases, read in frame from base 1. V and J are truncated by 3 bases and 1 base respectively, leaving an intervening sequence of 9 bases. The receptor's source is an adult who was a healthcare worker with PCR-confirmed SARS-CoV-2 infection or an uninfected control (not recorded which). Sequencing was carried out using whole blood. The sequence is built from TRBV20-1 and TRBJ1-2; a tentative D call is TRBD1 (5 bases match). The CDR3 corresponds to CSASTGGNYGYTF. DNA sequence: TGCAGTGCTAGCACCGGGGGTAACTATGGCTACACCTTC.